The sequence of this T cell receptor (beta chain) was determined in a study of T cells after somatic rescue of genetic block. This CDR3 spans 13 amino acids. Per the germline V gene, CDR1 is MNHEY and CDR2 is SMNVEV (reference sequence). Trimming took off 5 bases at V and 8 bases at J, with 12 bases between the two ends. Clones were sequenced by immunoSEQ multiplex PCR, and TCRdb holds only the in-frame ones, with some missing. The data hold about 72,000 clones, with approximately 91% observed a single time. Sequenced input: peripheral blood mononuclear cells (PBMCs). This receptor was obtained from a man aged 25 to 40. The V gene is TRBV27, the J gene TRBJ1-4; TRBD1 might be the D (6 bases). The CDR3 DNA reads as TGTGCCAGCAGTCCCCGGACAGCGGAAAAACTGTTTTTT. Encoded protein: CASSPRTAEKLFF.